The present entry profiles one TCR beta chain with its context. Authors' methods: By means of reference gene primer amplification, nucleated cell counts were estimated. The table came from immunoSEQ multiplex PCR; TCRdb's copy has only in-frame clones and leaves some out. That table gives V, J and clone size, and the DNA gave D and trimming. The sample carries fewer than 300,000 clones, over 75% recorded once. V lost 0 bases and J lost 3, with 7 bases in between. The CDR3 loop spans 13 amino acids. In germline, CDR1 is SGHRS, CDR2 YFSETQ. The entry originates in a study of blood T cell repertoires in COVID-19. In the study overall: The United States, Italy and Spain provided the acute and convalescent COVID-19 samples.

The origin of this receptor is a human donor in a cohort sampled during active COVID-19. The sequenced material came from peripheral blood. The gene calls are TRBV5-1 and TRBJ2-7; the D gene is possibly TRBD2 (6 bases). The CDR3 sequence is CASSLASDYEQYF. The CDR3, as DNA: TGCGCCAGCAGCTTGGCTAGCGACTACGAGCAGTACTTC.